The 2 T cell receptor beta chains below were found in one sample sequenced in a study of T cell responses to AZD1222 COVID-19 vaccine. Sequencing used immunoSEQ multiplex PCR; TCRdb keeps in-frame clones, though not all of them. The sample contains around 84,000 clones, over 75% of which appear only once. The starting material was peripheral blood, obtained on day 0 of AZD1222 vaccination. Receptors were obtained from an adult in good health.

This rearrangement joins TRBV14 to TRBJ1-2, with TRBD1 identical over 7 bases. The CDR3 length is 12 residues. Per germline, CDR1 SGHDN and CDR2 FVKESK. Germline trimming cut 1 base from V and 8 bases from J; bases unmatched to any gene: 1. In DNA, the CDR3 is TGTGCCAGCAGCCAAGCAGGGGGAGGCTACACCTTC. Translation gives CASSQAGGGYTF. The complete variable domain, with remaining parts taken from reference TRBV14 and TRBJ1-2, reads EAGVTQFPSHSVIEKGQTVTLRCDPISGHDNLYWYRRVMGKEIKFLLHFVKESKQDESGMPNNRFLAERTGGTYSTLKVQPAELEDSGVYFCASSQAGGGYTFGSGTRLTVV.

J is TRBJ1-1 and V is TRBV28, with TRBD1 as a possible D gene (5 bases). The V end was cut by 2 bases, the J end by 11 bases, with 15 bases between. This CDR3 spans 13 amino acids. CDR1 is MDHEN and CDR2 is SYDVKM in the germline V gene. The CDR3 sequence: CASSLRGVTGAFF. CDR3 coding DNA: TGTGCCAGCAGTTTACGGGGAGTAACAGGCGCTTTCTTT. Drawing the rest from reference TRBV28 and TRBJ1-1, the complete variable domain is DVKVTQSSRYLVKRTGEKVFLECVQDMDHENMFWYRQDPGLGLRLIYFSYDVKMKEKGDIPEGYSVSREKKERFSLILESASTNQTSMYLCASSLRGVTGAFFGQGTRLTVV.